The following is a TCR beta chain sequence with its context. Antigen specificity is unknown. This record comes from a study of early T cells in non-severe SARS-CoV-2 infection. For the study at large: The chains were unpaired, and the sequenced material was bulk RNA from unsorted whole blood.

There are 16 residues in the CDR3. The V gene lost 0 bases and the J gene lost 5 bases, with 16 bases spanning the gap. Looked up from germline, CDR1 is DFQATT and CDR2 is SNEGSKA (reference sequence). Study-wide findings and caveats: Clonotype matching in VDJdb favored anti-spike CD8 responses and did not capture private and CD4 specificities.

Unique molecular identifiers were attached to individual cDNA molecules. TCRdb reanalysed the 5' RACE reads using MiXCR and keeps one entry per CDR3 protein. The sample records about 97,000 distinct CDR3 sequences, around 10% being singletons. Sample: whole blood, taken at baseline. The sequence derives from an adult who was a healthcare worker with PCR-confirmed SARS-CoV-2 infection or an uninfected control (not recorded which). V gene TRBV20-1 combines with J gene TRBJ1-4; tentatively, D is TRBD1 (5 bases). CDR3 amino acids: CSARDGDRAQNEKLFF. As DNA, the CDR3 is TGCAGTGCTAGAGATGGGGACCGGGCCCAAAATGAAAAACTGTTTTTT.